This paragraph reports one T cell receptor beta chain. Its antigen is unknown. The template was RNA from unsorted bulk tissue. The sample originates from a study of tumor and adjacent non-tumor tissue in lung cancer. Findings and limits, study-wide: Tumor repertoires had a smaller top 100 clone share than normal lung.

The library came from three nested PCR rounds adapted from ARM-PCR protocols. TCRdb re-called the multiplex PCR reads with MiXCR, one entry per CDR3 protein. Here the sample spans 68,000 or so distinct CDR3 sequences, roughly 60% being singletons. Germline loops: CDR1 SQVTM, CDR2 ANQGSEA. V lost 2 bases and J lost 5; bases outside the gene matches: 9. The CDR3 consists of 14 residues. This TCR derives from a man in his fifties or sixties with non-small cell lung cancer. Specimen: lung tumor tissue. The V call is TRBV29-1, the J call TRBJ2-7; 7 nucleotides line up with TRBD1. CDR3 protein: CSVELVTGPNEQYF. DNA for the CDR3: TGCAGCGTTGAATTGGTGACAGGGCCTAACGAGCAGTACTTC.